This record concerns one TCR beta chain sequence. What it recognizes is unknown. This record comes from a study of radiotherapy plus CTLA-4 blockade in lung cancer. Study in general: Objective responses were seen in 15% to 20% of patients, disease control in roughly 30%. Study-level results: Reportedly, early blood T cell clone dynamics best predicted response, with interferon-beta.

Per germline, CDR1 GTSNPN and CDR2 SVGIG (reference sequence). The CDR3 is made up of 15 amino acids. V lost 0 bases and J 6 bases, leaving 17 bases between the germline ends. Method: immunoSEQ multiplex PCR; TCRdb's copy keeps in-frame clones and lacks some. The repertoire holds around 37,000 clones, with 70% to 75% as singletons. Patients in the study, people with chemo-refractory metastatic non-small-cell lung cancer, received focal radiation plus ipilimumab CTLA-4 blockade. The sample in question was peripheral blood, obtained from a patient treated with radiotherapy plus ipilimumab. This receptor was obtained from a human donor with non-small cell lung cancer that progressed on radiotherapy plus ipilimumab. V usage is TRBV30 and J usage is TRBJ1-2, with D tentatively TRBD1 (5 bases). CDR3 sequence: CAWSVRWDEENGYTF. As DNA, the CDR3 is TGTGCCTGGAGTGTACGATGGGACGAAGAGAATGGCTACACCTTC.